The text below deals with one TCR beta chain. It has no known antigen specificity. The sample holds no much larger clone one base away, and base qualities are not on file. The immunoSEQ Assay, a bias-controlled multiplex PCR, was used to amplify TCRbeta CDR3 regions from genomic DNA. The paper's data handling went like this. Nucleated cell counts per sample were estimated from amplification of reference gene primers within the assay. Sequence reads were collapsed and filtered to measure the absolute abundance of every unique TCRbeta CDR3 rearrangement. For each sample, productive Simpson clonality was calculated by taking the square root of Simpson's diversity index across productive rearrangements. The immuneACCESS repertoire file appears here via TCRdb, limited to in-frame rearrangements. These files lack a portion of the clones; in checked studies, under half of the deficit traces to unresolved V genes, and the cause of the others is not known. Clone size and V and J calls were adopted from that table, with D and trimming inferred from the DNA. Here the sample has roughly 200,000 clones; approximately 86% occur a single time. Less than 3% of the sample is in the top ten clones.

From V the trimming removes 4 bases and from J it removes 5 bases, while the gene matches leave 7 bases of the junction unaccounted for. Measured from the cysteine to the phenylalanine, the CDR3 is 15 residues long. Just the 45-base CDR3 DNA is kept, in frame starting at base 1. The germline V gene supplies CDR1 MGHRA and CDR2 YSYEKL. Whole blood was collected in K2EDTA tubes by collaborating institutions according to the institutions' own protocols. Collaborator samples were shipped for TCRbeta analysis as frozen whole blood, isolated PBMCs, or DNA extracted from either sample type. The data stem from a study of blood T cell repertoires in COVID-19 (dated by TCRdb to between 2020 and 2021). A note on the overall study: The collaborator samples originated in the United States, Italy and Spain and spanned the acute and convalescent phases of COVID-19. Where available, HLA class I and class II types were taken from metadata supplied by the sample provider and were not determined by assay-based typing. Samples were obtained from the ongoing ImmuneRACE study (first 160 participants) and from roughly 1,300 subjects provided by 6 global collaborators. Deeply sampled blood TCRbeta repertoires from subjects exposed to, actively infected with, or recovered from COVID-19 were included in the dataset. The repertoires were made available in a free public database intended to serve as a resource for research on the immune response to SARS-CoV-2. Nearly every sample came with metadata listing a de-identified subject ID, COVID-19 status, age in years and sex. The material from the prospective study consisted of cDNA or gDNA derived from T cells, B-cell-depleted T cells, or PBMCs.

What the authors observed across the whole study: The amount of clinical and demographic metadata varied by source and participant and was provided uncurated.

This clonotype was sampled from a man in his forties with active or convalescent COVID-19. In this chain, TRBV4-1 is recombined with TRBJ1-1; the central 10 bases match TRBD1. Sequenced input: peripheral blood. The CDR3: CASSLMTGGATEAFF. The sequenced DNA is TGCGCCAGCAGCCTGATGACAGGGGGCGCGACTGAAGCTTTCTTT.